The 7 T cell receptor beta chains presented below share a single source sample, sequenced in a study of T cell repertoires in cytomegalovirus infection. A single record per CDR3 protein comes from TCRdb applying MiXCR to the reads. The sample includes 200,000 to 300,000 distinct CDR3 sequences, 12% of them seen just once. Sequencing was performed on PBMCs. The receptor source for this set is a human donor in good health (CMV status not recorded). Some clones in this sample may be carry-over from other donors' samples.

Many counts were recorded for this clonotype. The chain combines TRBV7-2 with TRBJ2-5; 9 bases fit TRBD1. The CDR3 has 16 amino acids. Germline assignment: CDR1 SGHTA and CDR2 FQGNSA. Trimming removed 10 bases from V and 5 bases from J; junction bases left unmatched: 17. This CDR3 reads CATLAGTGLGGETQYF. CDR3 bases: TGTGCCACCCTAGCCGGGACAGGGCTAGGAGGGGAGACCCAGTACTTC.

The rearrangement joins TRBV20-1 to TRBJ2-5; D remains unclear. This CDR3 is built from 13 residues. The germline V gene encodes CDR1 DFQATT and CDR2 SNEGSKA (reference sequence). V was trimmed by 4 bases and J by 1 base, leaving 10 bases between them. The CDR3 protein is CSATKAVQETQYF. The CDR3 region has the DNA TGCAGTGCTACGAAGGCGGTCCAAGAGACCCAGTACTTC.

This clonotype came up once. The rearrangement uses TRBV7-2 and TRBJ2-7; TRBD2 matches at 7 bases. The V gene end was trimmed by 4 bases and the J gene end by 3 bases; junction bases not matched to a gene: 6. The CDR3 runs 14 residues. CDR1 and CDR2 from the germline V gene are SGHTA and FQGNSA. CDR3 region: CASSSASGGYEQYF. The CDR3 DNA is TGTGCCAGCAGCTCCGCTAGCGGAGGCTACGAGCAGTACTTC. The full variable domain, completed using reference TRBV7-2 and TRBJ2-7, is GAGVSQSPSNKVTEKGKDVELRCDPISGHTALYWYRQSLGQGLEFLIYFQGNSAPDKSGLPSDRFSAERTGGSVSTLTIQRTQQEDSAVYLCASSSASGGYEQYFGPGTRLTVT.

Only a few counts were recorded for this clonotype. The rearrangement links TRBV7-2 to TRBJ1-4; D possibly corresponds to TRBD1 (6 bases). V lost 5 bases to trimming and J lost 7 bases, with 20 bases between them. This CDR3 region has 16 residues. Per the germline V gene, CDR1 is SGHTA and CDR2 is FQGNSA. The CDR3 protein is CASSPRVGGGSEKLFF. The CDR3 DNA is TGTGCCAGCAGCCCTAGGGTAGGGGGGGGCAGTGAAAAACTGTTTTTT.

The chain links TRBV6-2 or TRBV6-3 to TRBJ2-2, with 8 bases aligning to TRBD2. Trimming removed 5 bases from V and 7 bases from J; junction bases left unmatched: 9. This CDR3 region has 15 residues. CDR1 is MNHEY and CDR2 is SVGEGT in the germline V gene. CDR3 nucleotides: TGTGCCAGCAGTGGGAGCGGGGGCGGAGTCGGGGAGCTGTTTTTT. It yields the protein CASSGSGGGVGELFF.

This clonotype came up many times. The CDR3 is CASSLAAGGTPQHF. CDR3 DNA sequence: TGTGCCAGCAGCTTAGCGGCAGGGGGCACGCCCCAGCATTTT. The chain combines TRBV7-2 with TRBJ1-5; TRBD1 agrees at 8 bases. V was pared by 0 bases and J by 9 bases, with 4 bases of the junction left unmatched. Looked up from germline, CDR1 is SGHTA and CDR2 is FQGNSA. This CDR3 has 14 residues.

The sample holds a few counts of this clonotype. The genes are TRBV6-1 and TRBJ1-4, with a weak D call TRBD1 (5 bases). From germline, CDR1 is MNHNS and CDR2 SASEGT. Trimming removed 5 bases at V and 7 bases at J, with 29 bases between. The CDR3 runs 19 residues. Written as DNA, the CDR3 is TGTGCCAGCAGTACTTCTCTTACCGGGGGTCAATTCGGGGGTGAAAAACTGTTTTTT. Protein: CASSTSLTGGQFGGEKLFF.